This T cell receptor (beta chain) comes out of a study of spatial heterogeneity in lung cancer. The wider study: Averaged across combinations, each unique TCR and UMI pairing appeared more than ten times in raw reads, which were uncorrected.

In its sample, this clonotype is large (0.1 to 1%). A distinct unique molecular identifier was carried by each TCR cDNA molecule. TCRdb used MiXCR to reprocess the 5' RACE reads, holding one entry per CDR3 protein. Of under 4,500 distinct CDR3 sequences detected, approximately 25% appear once; the ten largest clones hold more than 11%. Trimming removed 0 bases at V and 6 bases at J, with 5 bases between. This CDR3 contains 11 residues. CDR1 and CDR2 (germline): GTSNPN, SVGIG (reference sequence). This sample's time point: sample taken at primary tumor resection. In each case, whole RNA from tumor, nontumor lung or frozen PBMC was sequenced unsorted. A total of some 70 untreated early-stage non-small cell lung cancer patients served as donors.

The material sequenced was normal lung tissue next to the tumor, taken at surgery. The TCR sequence derives from a male donor with early-stage non-small cell lung cancer. The chain recombines TRBV30 with TRBJ1-1; D is ambiguous. CDR3: CAWSVAPEAFF. CDR3 coding DNA: TGTGCCTGGAGTGTAGCACCTGAAGCTTTCTTT.